The rows below give T cell receptor beta chains drawn from one sample of a study of cytomegalovirus exposure and HLA in healthy donors. Sequenced by immunoSEQ multiplex PCR; TCRdb stores in-frame clones only, minus some. The sample shows around 150,000 clones, about three quarters of them seen only once. The sample comprised PBMCs. The receptors here all came from a man between 45 and 60 years old in good health and CMV-seropositive. CDR3s include the opening cysteine and the closing phenylalanine or tryptophan. A D gene is named only where the DNA matches it firmly. The size entry is marked missing in some rows and otherwise reads once, few, many or a size class.

j_call: TRBJ2-1; clone_size: -; d_call: -; v_call: TRBV15; cdr3_aa: CATSIGVQGDHEQFF; cdr3_nt: TGTGCCACCAGCATAGGAGTACAGGGAGATCATGAGCAGTTCTTC
j_call: TRBJ1-2; clone_size: -; d_call: -; v_call: TRBV27; cdr3_aa: CASSPSRRSSYGYTF; cdr3_nt: TGTGCCAGCAGTCCAAGCCGCCGCTCCTCTTATGGCTACACCTTC
j_call: TRBJ2-3; clone_size: -; d_call: TRBD2; v_call: TRBV6-4; cdr3_aa: CASSDSTSGEGTDTQYF; cdr3_nt: TGTGCCAGCAGTGACTCGACTAGCGGGGAGGGCACAGATACGCAGTATTTT
j_call: TRBJ2-1; clone_size: once; d_call: TRBD2; v_call: TRBV5-1; cdr3_aa: CASSLSGGTYNEQFF; cdr3_nt: TGCGCCAGCAGCTTAAGCGGGGGGACCTACAATGAGCAGTTCTTC
j_call: TRBJ1-4; clone_size: -; d_call: -; v_call: TRBV5-1; cdr3_aa: CASSLEGGSRGKLFF; cdr3_nt: TGCGCCAGCAGCTTAGAAGGCGGGAGTCGCGGAAAACTGTTTTTT
j_call: TRBJ2-5; clone_size: -; d_call: -; v_call: TRBV27; cdr3_aa: CASSFGGAGTQYF; cdr3_nt: TGTGCCAGCAGTTTCGGCGGAGCGGGGACCCAGTACTTC
j_call: TRBJ2-2; clone_size: -; d_call: TRBD1; v_call: TRBV7-9; cdr3_aa: CASSQRQGDTGELFF; cdr3_nt: TGTGCCAGCAGCCAGAGACAGGGGGACACCGGGGAGCTGTTTTTT
j_call: TRBJ2-5; clone_size: -; d_call: -; v_call: TRBV5-4; cdr3_aa: CASSLRGGETQYF; cdr3_nt: TGTGCCAGCAGCTTACGGGGAGGAGAGACCCAGTACTTC
j_call: TRBJ1-3; clone_size: -; d_call: -; v_call: TRBV7-2; cdr3_aa: CASSHSSGNTIYF; cdr3_nt: TGTGCCAGCAGCCACAGCTCTGGAAACACCATATATTTT
j_call: TRBJ2-2; clone_size: -; d_call: -; v_call: TRBV7-2; cdr3_aa: CASSSQGGWGELFF; cdr3_nt: TGTGCCAGCAGCTCCCAAGGGGGTTGGGGGGAGCTGTTTTTT
j_call: TRBJ2-3; clone_size: -; d_call: -; v_call: TRBV9; cdr3_aa: CASSKLQGESTDTQYF; cdr3_nt: TGTGCCAGCAGCAAATTACAGGGTGAAAGCACAGATACGCAGTATTTT
j_call: TRBJ1-5; clone_size: -; d_call: TRBD1; v_call: TRBV6-6; cdr3_aa: CASSGQGGQPQHF; cdr3_nt: TGTGCCAGCAGTGGACAGGGAGGTCAGCCCCAGCATTTT
j_call: TRBJ2-2; clone_size: -; d_call: -; v_call: TRBV7-9; cdr3_aa: CSSSLRGRSNTGELFF; cdr3_nt: TGTTCCAGCAGCTTAAGAGGGAGGTCGAACACCGGGGAGCTGTTTTTT
j_call: TRBJ2-7; clone_size: -; d_call: TRBD1; v_call: TRBV5-1; cdr3_aa: CASSPGTGNYEQYF; cdr3_nt: TGCGCCAGCAGCCCTGGGACAGGAAATTACGAGCAGTACTTC
j_call: TRBJ1-1; clone_size: -; d_call: -; v_call: TRBV6-5; cdr3_aa: CASSYSNWATEAFF; cdr3_nt: TGTGCCAGCAGTTACTCGAACTGGGCCACTGAAGCTTTCTTT
j_call: TRBJ1-2; clone_size: -; d_call: -; v_call: TRBV5-4; cdr3_aa: CASSLDSSYGYTF; cdr3_nt: TGTGCCAGCAGCTTAGACAGTAGCTATGGCTACACCTTC
j_call: TRBJ2-1; clone_size: once; d_call: TRBD1; v_call: TRBV4-2; cdr3_aa: CASSVAGQGAREQFF; cdr3_nt: TGTGCCAGCAGCGTGGCGGGGCAGGGGGCTCGGGAGCAGTTCTTC
j_call: TRBJ1-6; clone_size: once; d_call: -; v_call: TRBV5-4; cdr3_aa: CASSDRQSSYNSPLHF; cdr3_nt: TGTGCCAGCAGCGACCGACAGAGCTCCTATAATTCACCCCTCCACTTT
j_call: TRBJ2-5; clone_size: -; d_call: TRBD2; v_call: TRBV5-8; cdr3_aa: CASSSPPGTSGVQETQYF; cdr3_nt: TGTGCCAGCAGCTCACCCCCCGGGACTAGCGGGGTCCAAGAGACCCAGTACTTC
j_call: TRBJ1-4; clone_size: -; d_call: -; v_call: TRBV28; cdr3_aa: CASRSTGLNEKLFF; cdr3_nt: TGTGCCAGCAGATCGACAGGCTTAAATGAAAAACTGTTTTTT
j_call: TRBJ1-5; clone_size: -; d_call: -; v_call: TRBV30; cdr3_aa: CAWPIRLQAPNQPQHF; cdr3_nt: TGTGCCTGGCCTATTAGATTACAGGCACCCAATCAGCCCCAGCATTTT
j_call: TRBJ2-3; clone_size: -; d_call: TRBD1; v_call: TRBV7-9; cdr3_aa: CASREWTGGLDTQYF; cdr3_nt: TGTGCCAGCAGAGAATGGACAGGGGGGTTGGATACGCAGTATTTT
j_call: TRBJ2-1; clone_size: -; d_call: -; v_call: TRBV6-1; cdr3_aa: CASRGTRGSYNEQFF; cdr3_nt: TGTGCCAGCAGAGGCACAAGGGGCAGTTACAATGAGCAGTTCTTC
j_call: TRBJ1-2; clone_size: -; d_call: -; v_call: TRBV13; cdr3_aa: CASSLGRQGPFQGYTF; cdr3_nt: TGTGCCAGCAGCTTAGGCCGGCAGGGCCCCTTCCAAGGCTACACCTTC
j_call: TRBJ2-2; clone_size: -; d_call: TRBD1; v_call: TRBV5-1; cdr3_aa: CASSHRDRVGRELFF; cdr3_nt: TGCGCCAGCAGCCACCGGGACAGGGTGGGCAGGGAGCTGTTTTTT
j_call: TRBJ1-1; clone_size: -; d_call: -; v_call: TRBV5-1; cdr3_aa: CASSQQGIFTEAFF; cdr3_nt: TGCGCCAGCAGCCAACAGGGCATTTTCACTGAAGCTTTCTTT
j_call: TRBJ2-5; clone_size: -; d_call: -; v_call: TRBV6-6; cdr3_aa: CATGVGQGTQYF; cdr3_nt: TGTGCCACGGGGGTGGGCCAAGGGACCCAGTACTTC
j_call: TRBJ1-2; clone_size: -; d_call: -; v_call: TRBV6-5; cdr3_aa: CASSLAGNYGYTF; cdr3_nt: TGTGCCAGCAGTTTGGCAGGGAACTATGGCTACACCTTC
j_call: TRBJ2-1; clone_size: -; d_call: TRBD1; v_call: TRBV6-4; cdr3_aa: CASRIQGAGNEQFF; cdr3_nt: TGTGCCAGCAGAATACAGGGGGCGGGCAATGAGCAGTTCTTC
j_call: TRBJ1-6; clone_size: -; d_call: -; v_call: TRBV5-4; cdr3_aa: CASSLRPRPLHF; cdr3_nt: TGTGCCAGCAGCTTGAGACCGCGGCCCCTCCACTTT
j_call: TRBJ1-1; clone_size: -; d_call: -; v_call: TRBV5-1; cdr3_aa: CASSLGQSDSLSEAFF; cdr3_nt: TGCGCCAGCAGCTTGGGGCAGTCGGACTCTTTGTCTGAAGCTTTCTTT
j_call: TRBJ1-4; clone_size: -; d_call: TRBD1; v_call: TRBV7-2; cdr3_aa: CASRDRGGRKLFF; cdr3_nt: TGTGCCAGCAGGGACAGGGGTGGGCGGAAACTGTTTTTT
j_call: TRBJ1-5; clone_size: -; d_call: -; v_call: TRBV7-2; cdr3_aa: CASSLGIGAGQPQHF; cdr3_nt: TGTGCCAGCAGCTTAGGTATAGGGGCCGGGCAGCCCCAGCATTTT
j_call: TRBJ2-6; clone_size: -; d_call: -; v_call: TRBV5-6; cdr3_aa: CASSSPDSQLSGANVLTF; cdr3_nt: TGTGCCAGCAGCTCCCCGGACAGCCAGCTCTCTGGGGCCAACGTCCTGACTTTC
j_call: TRBJ1-1; clone_size: -; d_call: -; v_call: TRBV6-1; cdr3_aa: CASRSYPTEAFF; cdr3_nt: TGTGCCAGCAGGTCCTACCCCACTGAAGCTTTCTTT
j_call: TRBJ2-3; clone_size: -; d_call: -; v_call: TRBV25-1; cdr3_aa: CASRMGSIRGDTQYF; cdr3_nt: TGTGCCAGCAGGATGGGGTCGATAAGGGGAGATACGCAGTATTTT
j_call: TRBJ2-3; clone_size: -; d_call: -; v_call: TRBV19; cdr3_aa: CASSMRGGTDTQYF; cdr3_nt: TGTGCCAGTAGTATGAGAGGAGGCACAGATACGCAGTATTTT
j_call: TRBJ1-3; clone_size: -; d_call: TRBD1; v_call: TRBV30; cdr3_aa: CAWSVGQQKISGNTIYF; cdr3_nt: TGTGCCTGGAGTGTGGGACAGCAAAAGATCTCTGGAAACACCATATATTTT
j_call: TRBJ1-6; clone_size: -; d_call: TRBD1; v_call: TRBV6-4; cdr3_aa: CASRRQGTGGDSPLHF; cdr3_nt: TGTGCCAGCAGGCGACAGGGCACAGGTGGGGATTCACCCCTCCACTTT
j_call: TRBJ1-2; clone_size: -; d_call: -; v_call: TRBV5-6; cdr3_aa: CASSLGQDNYGYTF; cdr3_nt: TGTGCCAGCAGCTTGGGACAGGATAACTATGGCTACACCTTC